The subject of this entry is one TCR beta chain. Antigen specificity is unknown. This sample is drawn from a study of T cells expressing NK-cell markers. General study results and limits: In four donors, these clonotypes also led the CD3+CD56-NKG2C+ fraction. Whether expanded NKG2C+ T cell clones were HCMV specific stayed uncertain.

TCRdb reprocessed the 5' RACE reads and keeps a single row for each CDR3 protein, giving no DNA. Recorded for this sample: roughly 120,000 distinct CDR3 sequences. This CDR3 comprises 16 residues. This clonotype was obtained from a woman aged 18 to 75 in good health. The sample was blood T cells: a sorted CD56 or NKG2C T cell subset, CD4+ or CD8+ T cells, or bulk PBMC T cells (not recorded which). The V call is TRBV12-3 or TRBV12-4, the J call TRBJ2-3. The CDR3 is CASSPRTLASTDTQYF.